These T cell receptor beta chains were read from a single sample in a study of blood T cells in healthy people across ages. Each CDR3 protein is one row after TCRdb ran MiXCR on the 5' RACE reads. The sample contains 850,000 to 1,000,000 distinct CDR3 sequences, 40% to 60% of which appear only once. Sample: blood. The source of these receptors is a man in his thirties or forties in good health. Each CDR3 is given with its conserved first and last residue. Fields, in order: J gene, clone size, D gene, V gene, CDR3 DNA, CDR3 protein. A D gene is named only where the DNA matches it firmly. Only part of the rows carry a size: once, few, many, or a class if the clone is expanded.

>TRBJ2-7|-|-|TRBV9
TGTGCCAGCAGCGTAGTTGGTAGCGGCAATGAGCAGTACTTC
CASSVVGSGNEQYF
>TRBJ2-2|many|TRBD2|TRBV20-1
TGCAGTGCTTCGCTTAGCGGGGGGGCGGACACCGGGGAGCTGTTTTTT
CSASLSGGADTGELFF
>TRBJ2-3|few|TRBD2|TRBV7-2
TGTGCCAGCAGCTTAAAGGCTAGCGGGGGGGCCGGGACAGATACGCAGTATTTT
CASSLKASGGAGTDTQYF
>TRBJ1-5|-|-|TRBV4-2
TGTGCCAGCAGCCAAGTCGACAGCAATCAGCCCCAGCATTTT
CASSQVDSNQPQHF
>TRBJ2-7|few|-|TRBV10-3
TGTGCCATCAGTGAGTTGGGGGGCAATCCCTACGAGCAGTACTTC
CAISELGGNPYEQYF
>TRBJ2-6|-|-|TRBV5-1
TGCGCCAGTAGTCAGGCGGGGTACGTCCTGACTTTC
CASSQAGYVLTF
>TRBJ1-2|-|-|TRBV7-2
TGTGCCAGCAGCCCCGACCGTTTCGAGGGCTACACCTTC
CASSPDRFEGYTF
>TRBJ1-5|-|-|TRBV6-6
TGTGCCAGCAGTTACTCGGGGGGGTACACAGGGCATTTT
CASSYSGGYTGHF
>TRBJ2-1|-|TRBD1|TRBV4-1
TGCGCCAGCAGCCCCGCAAGGACAGGGTCGCCCAATGAGCAGTTCTTC
CASSPARTGSPNEQFF
>TRBJ2-1|few|-|TRBV10-3
TGTGCCATCAGTGAGTTACTAACCAACAATGAGCAGTTCTTC
CAISELLTNNEQFF
>TRBJ2-7|many|-|TRBV7-9
TGTGCCAGCGGGGGAACCTACGAGCAGTACTTC
CASGGTYEQYF
>TRBJ2-7|-|-|TRBV12-3/TRBV12-4
TGTGCCAGCAGGCCAGGACCCAGCTCCTACGAGCAGTACTTC
CASRPGPSSYEQYF
>TRBJ1-1|-|-|TRBV11-1
TGTGCCAGCAGCCCCGCCGGCTCTACGGCCTGGAACACTGAAGCTTTCTTT
CASSPAGSTAWNTEAFF
>TRBJ2-2|-|TRBD2|TRBV7-2
TGTGCCAGCAGCTTGTCTAGCGGGGCGAACACCGGGGAGCTGTTTTTT
CASSLSSGANTGELFF
>TRBJ2-7|few|-|TRBV11-1
TGTGCCAGCAGCCTAGGGGCCAACTTCCCCCCCAGGGAGCAGTACTTC
CASSLGANFPPREQYF
>TRBJ2-4|-|-|TRBV7-2
TGTGCCAGCAGCTTCGGGGTTTTAGACATTCAGTACTTC
CASSFGVLDIQYF
>TRBJ2-7|-|-|TRBV4-1
TGCGCCAGCAGAGGGGACTCAGGCCGTTACGAGCAGTACTTC
CASRGDSGRYEQYF
>TRBJ2-1|-|TRBD1|TRBV14
TGTGCCAGCAGCCGGCACGTAGGACAGGGAGACAATGAGCAGTTCTTC
CASSRHVGQGDNEQFF
>TRBJ2-7|-|-|TRBV19
TGTGCCAGTAGTATAAACGGAGGCGGGGTCTCCTACGAGCAGTACTTC
CASSINGGGVSYEQYF
>TRBJ2-1|-|-|TRBV20-1
TGCAGTGCAGACGACAGAAACAATGAGCAGTTCTTC
CSADDRNNEQFF
>TRBJ2-3|-|-|TRBV6-2/TRBV6-3
TGTGCCAGCAGTTACTCGACGGGGGGCGCGAGCACAGATACGCAGTATTTT
CASSYSTGGASTDTQYF
>TRBJ1-5|-|-|TRBV6-1
TGTGCCAGCAGTGATCCAGGGGCTCAGCCCCAGCATTTT
CASSDPGAQPQHF
>TRBJ1-6|-|TRBD1|TRBV14
TGTGCCAGCAGACAGGGGGCGGCTAATTCACCCCTCCACTTT
CASRQGAANSPLHF
>TRBJ1-1|-|-|TRBV7-2
TGTGCCAGCAGCTTGGGCAGATCGAACACTGAAGCTTTCTTT
CASSLGRSNTEAFF
>TRBJ2-3|-|-|TRBV9
TGTGCCAGCAGCGTAGATCTAAATACGCAGTATTTT
CASSVDLNTQYF
>TRBJ1-2|-|-|TRBV21-1
TGTGCCAGCAGCAAACACAGGTCTAACTATGGCTACACCTTC
CASSKHRSNYGYTF
>TRBJ2-1|few|TRBD2|TRBV3-1
TGTGCCAGCAGCCCATTGACTAGCGGGGGTGAGTTCTTC
CASSPLTSGGEFF
>TRBJ2-1|few|-|TRBV25-1
TGTGCCAGCAGTGTGGCCAATGAGCAGTTCTTC
CASSVANEQFF
>TRBJ2-3|many|-|TRBV4-2
TGTGCCAGCAGCCAAGGGAGAGAGGATACGCAGTATTTT
CASSQGREDTQYF
>TRBJ2-1|-|-|TRBV7-2
TGTGCCAGCAGCTTAGCGGGGGGGGCGATTTTAAGAAATGAGCAGTTCTTC
CASSLAGGAILRNEQFF
>TRBJ2-5|-|-|TRBV7-2
TGTGCCAGCAGCCAACAACGCGGGACCCAGTACTTC
CASSQQRGTQYF
>TRBJ2-7|-|TRBD1|TRBV4-3
TGCGCCAGCAGCCTTGGCCCCCGGGACAGTACCGACGAGCAGTACTTC
CASSLGPRDSTDEQYF
>TRBJ1-4|-|-|TRBV4-2
TGTGCCAGCAGCCAGCTCGGCGGGGGTACTAATGAAAAACTGTTTTTT
CASSQLGGGTNEKLFF
>TRBJ2-4|few|-|TRBV10-3
TGTGCCATCAGTGAGTCCGCCGGGACAGCCAAAAACATTCAGTACTTC
CAISESAGTAKNIQYF
>TRBJ1-6|-|-|TRBV7-9
TGTGCCAGCAGCCAGGGAGATTTGTACAATTCACCCCTCCACTTT
CASSQGDLYNSPLHF
>TRBJ2-3|-|-|TRBV7-9
TGTGCCAGCAGCTTAAGTGAATCGCAGTATTTT
CASSLSESQYF
>TRBJ2-5|-|TRBD1|TRBV5-1
TGCGCCAGCAGCTGTGGACAGGGAGTACAAGAGACCCAGTACTTC
CASSCGQGVQETQYF
>TRBJ2-7|few|TRBD2|TRBV4-1
TGCGCCAGCAGCCAGGACCATAGCGGGGGGGCGTACGAGCAGTACTTC
CASSQDHSGGAYEQYF
>TRBJ2-5|few|-|TRBV29-1
TGCAGCGTTGTACCCAGCGAAGAGACCCAGTACTTC
CSVVPSEETQYF
>TRBJ2-5|many|TRBD2|TRBV28
TGTGCCAGCAGTTTTCAGCGGGGTCCAACCCAGTACTTC
CASSFQRGPTQYF
>TRBJ2-1|-|TRBD1|TRBV6-2/TRBV6-3
TGTGCCAGCAGTTACCGACAGGGCCGAGGGGATGAGCAGTTCTTC
CASSYRQGRGDEQFF
>TRBJ2-4|-|TRBD2|TRBV10-2
TGCGCCAGCAGCGATAACGTAAGGACCAGCGGGGGGGCGAACATTCAGTACTTC
CASSDNVRTSGGANIQYF
>TRBJ1-5|few|-|TRBV20-1
TGCAGTGCCATATCAACTAGCAATCAGCCCCAGCATTTT
CSAISTSNQPQHF
>TRBJ2-1|-|-|TRBV2
TGTGCCAGCAGTGGACAGGTCAATGCGTACGAGCAGTTCTTC
CASSGQVNAYEQFF
>TRBJ2-7|-|TRBD1|TRBV28
TGTGCCAGCAGAACCGGGACAGCGACACTAGGGCAGTACTTC
CASRTGTATLGQYF
>TRBJ2-5|few|TRBD2|TRBV20-1
TGCAGTGCTACCGGGGGGGCGAACCAAGAGACCCAGTACTTC
CSATGGANQETQYF
>TRBJ2-1|-|TRBD2|TRBV5-1
TGCGCCAGCAGTCCAGGGCTAGCGGGGTATGAGCAGTTCTTC
CASSPGLAGYEQFF
>TRBJ1-4|-|-|TRBV7-9
TGTGCCAGCAGCTTACTGGGGATTAATGAAAAACTGTTTTTT
CASSLLGINEKLFF
>TRBJ1-6|-|-|TRBV15
TGTGCCACCAGCAGAGATTACAGGAGCTCCTATAATTCACCCCTCCACTTT
CATSRDYRSSYNSPLHF
>TRBJ2-5|-|-|TRBV7-8
TGTGCCAGCAGCGGAGGCCCCCTGGAGACCCAGTACTTC
CASSGGPLETQYF
>TRBJ1-1|-|-|TRBV20-1
TGCAGTGCTAGAGATCGTAGGTTCATGAACACTGAAGCTTTCTTT
CSARDRRFMNTEAFF
>TRBJ2-1|-|-|TRBV6-5
TGTGCCAGCAGTTATGGTCCCATGAAGTTCTTC
CASSYGPMKFF
>TRBJ1-5|-|TRBD1|TRBV18
TGTGCCAGCTCACTAGGACAGGGGGCAGGCAATCAGCCCCAGCATTTT
CASSLGQGAGNQPQHF
>TRBJ2-3|-|-|TRBV5-1
TGCGCCAGCAGACCTCAGGGATTGGCAGATACGCAGTATTTT
CASRPQGLADTQYF
>TRBJ2-3|few|TRBD2|TRBV12-3/TRBV12-4
TGTGCCAGCAGTTTACACGGGGGGAACACAGATACGCAGTATTTT
CASSLHGGNTDTQYF
>TRBJ2-7|-|TRBD2|TRBV2
TGTGCCAGCAGTCAAAGCGGGGGCGATTCCTACGAGCAGTACTTC
CASSQSGGDSYEQYF
>TRBJ1-2|-|-|TRBV24-1
TGTGCCACCAGTGACGCGACAGCCTCTAACTATGGCTACACCTTC
CATSDATASNYGYTF
>TRBJ2-5|few|TRBD2|TRBV7-2
TGTGCCAGCAGCTTATTTACTAGCGGGGCACAAGAGACCCAGTACTTC
CASSLFTSGAQETQYF